This paragraph reports one T cell receptor beta chain. Antigen specificity is unknown. The germline CDR1 and CDR2 sequences are MGHRA and YSYEKL. This CDR3 comprises 15 residues. V lost 1 base and J 10 bases, leaving 17 bases between the germline ends. This sample is drawn from a study of T-cell reconstitution after alpha-beta-depleted transplantation in children. The study's findings and limits: A year had passed since transplant, and T-cell counts and diversity by then came mostly from newly produced T cells. Surviving recipient T cells and thymic progenitors produced the high day-60 TCRbeta diversity seen in some patients. Several hundred expanded graft clones reportedly supplied alpha-beta T cells about two months after transplant.

Unique molecular identifiers were incorporated when the TCRbeta library was constructed. MiXCR was run by TCRdb on the PCR reads, yielding one entry per CDR3 protein. Among 440,000 or so distinct CDR3 sequences, 43% were seen once, and the ten largest hold 25% to 30%. The specimen comprised PBMCs, sampled before TCRalphabeta/CD19-depleted stem cell transplant. V gene TRBV4-1 combines with J gene TRBJ2-1, with a weak D call TRBD1 (6 bases). The receptor was isolated from a girl aged 2 to 10 with aplastic anemia, due to receive a stem cell transplant. The DNA of the CDR3 is TGCGCCAGCAGCCAAGGGGATACAGGGCTCGGGGAGCAGTTCTTC. This encodes CASSQGDTGLGEQFF.